This TCR beta chain was obtained from a study of cytomegalovirus exposure and HLA in healthy donors. About the study: The study's early data release held some 85 million unique TCRs from HLA-typed donors. The Caucasian-associated ancestry cluster held about 80% of over 350 genotyped donors. General study results and limits: What TCR beta sequences reportedly achieved was accurate prediction of HLA-A and HLA-B alleles in most subjects.

About this clone itself: Its antigen is not identified.

Researchers ran the PCR with 60 Vbeta and 13 Jbeta primers. Sequenced by immunoSEQ multiplex PCR; TCRdb stores in-frame clones only, minus some. This table has under 95,000 clones, less than 8% appearing once. The germline CDR1 and CDR2 sequences are SGDLS and YYNGEE. The V and J ends lost 4 bases and 4 bases, in that order; junction bases with no gene match: 9. The length of the CDR3 is 15 residues. Nominally healthy donors were sampled, though unrecorded immune exposures were likely. The rearrangement links TRBV9 to TRBJ2-3, with 7 bases lining up with TRBD2. This TCR came from a man aged 50 or older in good health and CMV-seronegative. The sequenced sample was PBMCs. CDR3 protein: CASSPSPAGADTQYF. The DNA for the CDR3 is TGTGCCAGCAGCCCCTCCCCCGCGGGAGCAGATACGCAGTATTTT.